This T cell receptor beta chain originates from a study of vaccination effects on CD4 cells after COVID-19. Overall study context: Participants received two doses of either the BNT162b2 or mRNA-1273 vaccine. Findings of the study overall: Only 1 of 255 vaccine-induced clones from healthy vaccinees cross-reacted with common cold coronaviruses. Late in the post-vaccination period, infection-induced and vaccine-induced clones underwent marked clonal contraction.

Sequencing in the ViraFEST assay came after antigen-specific CD4+ T cells had been expanded with viral peptide pools, which were used to stimulate PBMC. Upon completion of around eleven days in culture, CD4+ T cells were isolated. Negative nucleocapsid antibody tests before and after vaccination confirmed no previous SARS-CoV-2 infection. The CDR3 totals 18 residues. The V end was cut by 6 bases, the J end by 6 bases, with 27 bases between. The germline CDR1 and CDR2 sequences are KGHDR and SFDVKD. Notes on this clone: Its specificity is unknown.

Profiled with immunoSEQ multiplex PCR; TCRdb holds only in-frame clones, not every one. In the table there are more than 50,000 clones, approximately 80% of which are singletons. The receptor's source is a human donor who received a COVID-19 vaccine. This specimen consisted of CD4+ T cells from PBMCs cultured with HCoV-229E spike peptides, obtained before COVID-19 vaccination. The J gene is TRBJ2-3, the V gene TRBV24-1, with D tentatively TRBD2 (6 bases). The CDR3 DNA is TGTGCCACCAGTCCCACGATAGGGGCGGGGCCCCTTGGGGATACGCAGTATTTT. Protein sequence: CATSPTIGAGPLGDTQYF.